The source of this T cell receptor beta chain is a study of T cell responses to AZD1222 COVID-19 vaccine. In the study overall: Pooled together were second doses at about 4 or about 12 weeks.

With 7 bases removed from V and 6 bases from J, the gap between germline ends came to 15 bases. This CDR3 has 13 amino acids. Germline-derived CDR1 and CDR2 are MNHEY and SVGAGI. The protocol was immunoSEQ multiplex PCR, while the TCRdb copy is restricted to in-frame clones and leaves out a portion. The sample shows 120,000 to 150,000 clones, around 88% of them seen only once. General study results and limits: An increase in Spike-specific TCR breadth and depth was observed after two AZD1222 doses. Without day 14 samples, only post-peak T cell repertoires were studied. Regions 160-218 and 743-854 dominated among vaccine-associated CD4 TCRs spanning spike.

About this clone itself: Its antigen is unidentified.

The receptor's source is an adult in good health. The chain couples TRBV6-5 to TRBJ1-2; TRBD1 is a possible D gene (6 bases). The material was peripheral blood, obtained on day 0 of AZD1222 vaccination. DNA of the CDR3: TGTGCCAGCATGGGGGCCCCTCCGGATGGCTACACCTTC. Translating it yields CASMGAPPDGYTF.